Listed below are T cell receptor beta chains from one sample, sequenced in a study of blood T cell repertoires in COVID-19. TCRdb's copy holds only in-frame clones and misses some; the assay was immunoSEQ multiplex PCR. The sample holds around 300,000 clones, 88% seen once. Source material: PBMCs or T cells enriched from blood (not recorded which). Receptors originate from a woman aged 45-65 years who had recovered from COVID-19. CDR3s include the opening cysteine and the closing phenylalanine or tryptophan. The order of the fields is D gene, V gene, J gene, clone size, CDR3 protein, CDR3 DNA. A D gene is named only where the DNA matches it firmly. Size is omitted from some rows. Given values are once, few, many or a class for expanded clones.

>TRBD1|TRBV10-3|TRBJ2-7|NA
CAISTGQGAYEQYF
TGTGCCATCAGCACAGGACAGGGGGCGTACGAGCAGTACTTC
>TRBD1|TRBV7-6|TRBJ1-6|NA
CASSPGQGRENSPLHF
TGTGCCAGCAGCCCGGGACAGGGAAGAGAAAATTCACCCCTCCACTTT
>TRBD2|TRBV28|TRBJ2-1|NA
CASGLAGESEQFF
TGTGCCAGCGGACTAGCGGGAGAAAGTGAGCAGTTCTTC
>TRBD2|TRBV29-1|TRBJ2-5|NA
CSAGGRGETQYF
TGCAGCGCCGGGGGGAGAGGGGAGACCCAGTACTTC
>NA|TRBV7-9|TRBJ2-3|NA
CASSQALGGRVDTQYF
TGTGCCAGCAGCCAGGCCCTCGGGGGGCGAGTAGATACGCAGTATTTT
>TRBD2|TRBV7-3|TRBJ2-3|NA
CASSLRRAGRTDTQYF
TGTGCCAGCAGCTTACGGCGAGCGGGACGCACAGATACGCAGTATTTT
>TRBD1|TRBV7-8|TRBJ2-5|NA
CASSLGWTGSQETQYF
TGTGCCAGCAGCTTAGGGTGGACAGGGTCCCAAGAGACCCAGTACTTC
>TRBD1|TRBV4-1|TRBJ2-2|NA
CASSQGPHGTANTGELFF
TGCGCCAGCAGCCAAGGTCCTCACGGGACAGCGAACACCGGGGAGCTGTTTTTT
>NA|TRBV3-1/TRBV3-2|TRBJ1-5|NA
CASSQGRASLRSHDQPQHF
TGTGCCAGCAGCCAAGGGAGAGCTTCTTTGCGTTCCCACGATCAGCCCCAGCATTTT
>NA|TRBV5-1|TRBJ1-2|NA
CASSFGDTNYGYTF
TGCGCCAGCAGCTTCGGGGATACGAACTATGGCTACACCTTC
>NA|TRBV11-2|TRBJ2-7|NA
CASSLVPGAYEQYF
TGTGCCAGCAGCTTAGTTCCGGGAGCCTACGAGCAGTACTTC
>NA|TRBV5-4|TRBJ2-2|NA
CASSLEARITGELFF
TGTGCCAGCAGCTTGGAGGCTAGGATCACCGGGGAGCTGTTTTTT
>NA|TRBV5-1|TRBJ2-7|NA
CASSLDSGSSYEQYF
TGCGCCAGCAGCTTGGACTCCGGGAGCTCCTACGAGCAGTACTTC
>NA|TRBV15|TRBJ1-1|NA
CATSRDGEGRTEAFF
TGTGCCACCAGCAGAGACGGGGAGGGGAGGACTGAAGCTTTCTTT
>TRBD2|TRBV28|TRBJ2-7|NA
CASITSSGNSYEQYF
TGTGCCAGCATAACCTCTAGCGGCAACTCCTACGAGCAGTACTTC
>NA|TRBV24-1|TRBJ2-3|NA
CATSDLSMNTQYF
TGTGCCACCAGTGATCTCTCTATGAACACGCAGTATTTT
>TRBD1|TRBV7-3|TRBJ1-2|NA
CASSSKQGRDYTF
TGTGCCAGCAGCTCGAAACAGGGGCGGGACTACACCTTC
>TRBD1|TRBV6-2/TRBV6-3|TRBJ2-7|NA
CASSWTGLGEQYF
TGTGCCAGCAGTTGGACAGGGTTAGGCGAGCAGTACTTC
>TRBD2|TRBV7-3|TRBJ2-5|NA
CASSLLAGVQETQYF
TGTGCCAGCAGCTTACTAGCGGGAGTCCAAGAGACCCAGTACTTC
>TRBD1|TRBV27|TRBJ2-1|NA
CASKPTGGSYNEQFF
TGTGCCAGCAAACCGACAGGGGGTTCCTACAATGAGCAGTTCTTC
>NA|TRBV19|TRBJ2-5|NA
CASSGSLARIPKETQYF
TGTGCCAGTAGTGGCTCCCTCGCCCGAATACCAAAAGAGACCCAGTACTTC
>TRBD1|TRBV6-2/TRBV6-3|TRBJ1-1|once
CASSRTGGPVNTEAFF
TGTGCCAGCAGTCGAACAGGGGGCCCTGTGAACACTGAAGCTTTCTTT
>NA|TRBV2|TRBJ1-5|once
CASREKPDYRFGNQPQHF
TGTGCCAGCAGAGAGAAGCCGGACTACAGGTTTGGCAATCAGCCCCAGCATTTT
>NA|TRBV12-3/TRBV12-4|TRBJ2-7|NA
CASSFVDEQYF
TGTGCCAGCAGTTTCGTCGACGAGCAGTACTTC
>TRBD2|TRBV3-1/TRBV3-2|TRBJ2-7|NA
CASSQRDYEWQYF
TGTGCCAGCAGCCAAAGGGACTACGAGTGGCAGTACTTC
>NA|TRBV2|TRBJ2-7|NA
CASRIQGAYEQYF
TGTGCCAGCAGGATACAGGGCGCCTACGAGCAGTACTTC
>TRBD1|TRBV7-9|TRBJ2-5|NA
CASSLGDRALETQYF
TGTGCCAGCAGCTTAGGCGACAGGGCGTTAGAGACCCAGTACTTC